The 30 T cell receptor beta chains below come from one sample, sequenced in a study of beta chain features in type 1 diabetes. Study-wide points: Moderate yet significant TCRB CDR3 shortening was seen in Type 1 diabetes patients in all four CD4+ subsets.

What was sequenced were expressed TCRB transcripts, since all of the isolated RNA had been reverse transcribed. TCRdb's copy holds only in-frame clones and misses some; the assay was immunoSEQ multiplex PCR. The repertoire holds approximately 70,000 clones, just under 50% seen once, with about 0.7% in the top ten. Which antigens these TCRs recognize remains unknown. Sequenced sample: central memory CD4+ T cells from blood. These receptors came from a young man with type 1 diabetes.

This chain connects TRBV25-1 to TRBJ1-2; 12 nucleotides line up with TRBD1. Germline V gene lookup returns CDR1 MGHDK and CDR2 SYGVNS. CDR3 length equals 15 residues. J lost 7 bases, V lost 4 bases, and 7 bases had no gene match. The CDR3 region is CASSGPGQGAGGYTF. The CDR3 coding sequence is TGTGCCAGCAGTGGACCGGGACAGGGGGCAGGTGGCTACACCTTC.

This clone has just a few counts. This chain uses TRBV11-2 with TRBJ1-1; D gene unclear. CDR1 SGHAT and CDR2 FQNNGV come from the germline V gene. V lost 2 bases and J lost 1, with 5 bases in between. The CDR3 is 13 residues long. This chain's CDR3 is CASSLRANTEAFF. Written as DNA, the CDR3 is TGTGCCAGCAGCTTAAGAGCGAACACTGAAGCTTTCTTT.

This clone has only a few counts. The chain carries TRBV9 and TRBJ2-1; 8 bases are a match to TRBD2. The germline CDR1 and CDR2 sequences are SGDLS and YYNGEE. The trim removed 4 bases at V and 5 bases at J, leaving 11 bases unmatched. The CDR3 is 16 residues long. CDR3 in amino acids: CASSSLAGGLNNEQFF. CDR3 DNA sequence: TGTGCCAGCAGCAGCCTGGCGGGGGGACTTAACAATGAGCAGTTCTTC.

The count of this clone is one. This chain connects TRBV18 to TRBJ2-2; TRBD1 matches at 9 bases. The V gene's germline CDR1 is KGHSH and CDR2 LQKENI. The CDR3 covers 16 residues. V shed 3 bases, J shed 1 base, and the junction held 3 bases outside the gene matches. The CDR3 spells CASSPLGQGNTGELFF. In nucleotides, the CDR3 is TGTGCCAGCTCACCCCTGGGACAGGGGAACACCGGGGAGCTGTTTTTT. The full variable domain, in which reference TRBV18 and TRBJ2-2 provide the parts outside the CDR3, is NAGVMQNPRHLVRRRGQEARLRCSPMKGHSHVYWYRQLPEEGLKFMVYLQKENIIDESGMPKERFSAEFPKEGPSILRIQQVVRGDSAAYFCASSPLGQGNTGELFFGEGSRLTVL.

This rearrangement joins TRBV5-1 to TRBJ2-5, with a tentative D call TRBD2 (5 bases). CDR1 is SGHRS, CDR2 YFSETQ, per germline. CDR3 length: 12 amino acids. The ends were cut back, 5 bases at V and 5 bases at J, with 10 bases in the middle. The CDR3 DNA reads TGCGCCAGCAGTCAGGACTTGGAGACCCAGTACTTC. Translated: CASSQDLETQYF.

The J gene is TRBJ2-3, the V gene TRBV19; the D gene is possibly TRBD1 (6 bases). This CDR3 contains 13 residues. Germline CDR1 is LNHDA and CDR2 is SQIVND (reference sequence). Deletions cut 4 bases from V and 11 bases from J, with 16 bases between. The CDR3 nucleotides are TGTGCCAGTAGTACACCACAGGGAGTGGGGCAGTATTTT. This encodes CASSTPQGVGQYF.

This chain joins TRBV13 and TRBJ2-1; unclear D gene. This CDR3 spans 16 amino acids. V was trimmed by 1 base and J by 9 bases, leaving 19 bases between them. Germline V gives CDR1 PRHDT, CDR2 FYEKMQ (reference sequence). The CDR3 DNA is TGTGCCAGCAGCTTAGAAGCTAGAAGACTTTCCGTTGAGCAGTTCTTC. Translation gives CASSLEARRLSVEQFF. Full variable domain (missing parts from reference TRBV13 and TRBJ2-1): AAGVIQSPRHLIKEKRETATLKCYPIPRHDTVYWYQQGPGQDPQFLISFYEKMQSDKGSIPDRFSAQQFSDYHSELNMSSLELGDSALYFCASSLEARRLSVEQFFGPGTRLTVL.

The V gene is TRBV27, the J gene TRBJ2-3; TRBD2 matches 10 bases. The CDR3 runs 14 residues. Losses at the gene ends were 10 bases for V and 2 bases for J; bases not matched to a gene: 6. Germline V CDR1 and CDR2: MNHEY, SMNVEV (reference sequence). The CDR3 loop reads CATTGLAATDTQYF. The CDR3 bases are TGTGCCACCACCGGACTAGCGGCCACAGATACGCAGTATTTT.

This clone was detected a few times. The CDR3 DNA follows: TGTGCCAGCAGCACCCAGGGACAGCAATCACCCCTCCACTTT. Protein: CASSTQGQQSPLHF. V is TRBV7-9 and J is TRBJ1-6; 7 bases agree with TRBD1. From germline, CDR1 is SEHNR and CDR2 FQNEAQ (reference sequence). The CDR3 has 14 residues. The ends lost 5 bases at V and 10 bases at J; junction bases unmatched: 8.

This chain links TRBV5-1 with TRBJ1-5; maybe TRBD1 (6 bases). Germline-derived CDR1 and CDR2 are SGHRS and YFSETQ. Trimming removed 4 bases at V and 2 bases at J, with 13 bases between. The CDR3 consists of 15 residues. This chain's CDR3 is CASSQGPGGNQPQHF. CDR3 sequence (DNA): TGCGCCAGCAGCCAGGGCCCAGGGGGCAATCAGCCCCAGCATTTT. The full variable domain, its missing parts supplied by reference TRBV5-1 and TRBJ1-5, is KAGVTQTPRYLIKTRGQQVTLSCSPISGHRSVSWYQQTPGQGLQFLFEYFSETQRNKGNFPGRFSGRQFSNSRSEMNVSTLELGDSALYLCASSQGPGGNQPQHFGDGTRLSIL.

The rearrangement uses TRBV19 and TRBJ2-1; the match to TRBD2 covers 8 bases. V lost 0 bases to trimming and J lost 6 bases; unmatched junction nucleotides: 10. Germline CDR1 LNHDA, CDR2 SQIVND (reference sequence). The CDR3 is 17 amino acids. In nucleotides, the CDR3 is TGTGCCAGTAGTATAGAGGCCCCTAGCGGGCAGGGCAATGAGCAGTTCTTC. This encodes CASSIEAPSGQGNEQFF.

This clone was seen only a few times. The chain links TRBV28 to TRBJ2-7, with D possibly TRBD2 on 6 matching bases. V was pared by 2 bases and J by 3 bases, with 14 bases between. Germline values: CDR1 MDHEN, CDR2 SYDVKM. This CDR3 region has 15 residues. The chain's CDR3 is CASSLMREVGYEQYF. The DNA for the CDR3 is TGTGCCAGCAGTTTAATGCGGGAAGTGGGCTACGAGCAGTACTTC.

This sequence joins TRBV11-3 and TRBJ2-1; D perhaps matches TRBD2 (6 bases). There are 15 residues in the CDR3. V was pared by 3 bases and J by 2 bases, with 11 bases between. The germline CDR1 and CDR2 sequences are SGHNT and YENEEA. CDR3 sequence: CASSLGGGTYNEQFF. CDR3 bases: TGTGCCAGCAGCTTGGGGGGAGGCACCTACAATGAGCAGTTCTTC. Based on the CDR3 plus reference TRBV11-3 and TRBJ2-1, the full variable domain is EAGVVQSPRYKIIEKKQPVAFWCNPISGHNTLYWYLQNLGQGPELLIRYENEEAVDDSQLPKDRFSAERLKGVDSTLKIQPAELGDSAVYLCASSLGGGTYNEQFFGPGTRLTVL.

V gene TRBV19 combines with J gene TRBJ1-2, with 9 positions matching TRBD1. CDR1 is LNHDA and CDR2 is SQIVND in the germline V gene (reference sequence). The J segment lost 6 bases and the V segment lost 6 bases, leaving 2 bases of the junction unmatched. The CDR3 is made up of 12 amino acids. CDR3 amino acids: CASSRQGDGYTF. The CDR3 DNA follows: TGTGCCAGTAGCCGACAGGGGGATGGCTACACCTTC.

This chain uses TRBV30 with TRBJ2-3; 8 positions agree with TRBD2. Losses at the gene ends were 0 bases for V and 2 bases for J; bases not matched to a gene: 4. Germline V gene data show CDR1 as GTSNPN and CDR2 as SVGIG (reference sequence). This CDR3 spans 15 amino acids. The CDR3: CAWSVRAGATDTQYF. CDR3 coding DNA: TGTGCCTGGAGTGTACGAGCGGGAGCCACAGATACGCAGTATTTT.

Here the CDR3 reads CASSEGGGADYTF. The CDR3 DNA reads TGCGCCAGCAGTGAAGGAGGGGGCGCCGACTACACCTTC. V is TRBV10-2 and J is TRBJ1-2; TRBD1 agrees at 7 bases. The V gene end was trimmed by 3 bases and the J gene end by 10 bases; junction bases not matched to a gene: 8. CDR3 length: 13 amino acids. Germline values: CDR1 WSHSY, CDR2 SAAADI.

In this sample, this clone turned up a few times. Its ends do not fully match the called genes, so a read error is possible. The rearrangement joins TRBV12-5 to TRBJ2-1; TRBD1 is a possible D gene (5 bases). The CDR3 is 13 residues long. CDR1 is LGHNT, CDR2 FRNRAP, per germline. DNA for the CDR3: TGTGCTAGTGCTTTGACAGTCCGCTATGAGCAGTTCTTC. As protein: CASALTVRYEQFF.

V is TRBV6-1 and J is TRBJ1-2, with a possible D match to TRBD1 (5 bases). CDR1 and CDR2 (germline): MNHNS, SASEGT. This CDR3 comprises 13 residues. The ends were cut back, 7 bases at V and 7 bases at J, with 16 bases in the middle. In nucleotides, the CDR3 is TGTGCCAGCATATCAGACAGCGTACGTGGCTACACCTTC. Its translation: CASISDSVRGYTF.

The chain couples TRBV28 to TRBJ1-2; no clear D gene. V was clipped by 5 bases and J by 3 bases, with 13 bases between them. The CDR3 totals 14 residues. CDR1 and CDR2 from the germline V gene are MDHEN and SYDVKM. Here the CDR3 reads CASSLPGLYYGYTF. CDR3 coding DNA: TGTGCCAGCAGTCTTCCCGGACTTTACTATGGCTACACCTTC.

This sequence joins TRBV27 and TRBJ2-3; 10 nucleotides match TRBD1. The CDR3 consists of 16 residues. In germline, CDR1 is MNHEY, CDR2 SMNVEV (reference sequence). V shed 6 bases, J shed 3 bases, and the junction held 9 bases outside the gene matches. The CDR3: CASRDRQGAQTDTQYF. DNA for the CDR3: TGTGCCAGCAGGGATCGACAGGGGGCGCAAACAGATACGCAGTATTTT.

J is TRBJ1-1 and V is TRBV2; TRBD1 aligns across 9 bases. Germline V gene sequence: CDR1 SNHLY, CDR2 FYNNEI. The CDR3 has 14 amino acids. J gave up 6 bases and V 6 bases, and 8 bases lay outside the gene matches. CDR3 sequence reads: CASRRTGEIAEAFF. CDR3 in DNA: TGTGCCAGCAGAAGGACAGGGGAGATCGCTGAAGCTTTCTTT.

This clone was counted only a few times. The chain links TRBV5-1 to TRBJ1-2, with 8 bases matching TRBD1. V lost 4 bases to trimming and J lost 7 bases; unmatched junction nucleotides: 6. Germline V gene data show CDR1 as SGHRS and CDR2 as YFSETQ. The CDR3 contains 13 residues. CDR3 sequence reads: CASSPRDRSGYTF. As DNA, the CDR3 is TGCGCCAGCAGCCCTCGGGACAGGTCTGGCTACACCTTC.

The chain uses TRBV30 and TRBJ1-1; no firm D call. This CDR3 is built from 15 residues. Trimming shortened V by 5 bases and J by 0 bases, and 16 bases separated the two germline ends. Germline V lookup: CDR1 GTSNPN, CDR2 SVGIG (reference sequence). CDR3 DNA sequence: TGTGCCTGGGAACGTATCGCCGGGTTGAACACTGAAGCTTTCTTT. Translation gives CAWERIAGLNTEAFF. Full variable domain (outside the CDR3, taken from reference TRBV30 and TRBJ1-1): SQTIHQWPATLVQPVGSPLSLECTVEGTSNPNLYWYRQAAGRGLQLLFYSVGIGQISSEVPQNLSASRPQDRQFILSSKKLLLSDSGFYLCAWERIAGLNTEAFFGQGTRLTVV.

The sample holds a few counts of this clone. The rearrangement uses TRBV6-5 and TRBJ2-5, with 7 bases lining up with TRBD2. The V gene's germline CDR1 is MNHEY and CDR2 SVGAGI. With 8 bases clipped from V and 5 bases from J, the junction kept 8 bases outside the gene matches. The CDR3 runs 13 residues. For the CDR3, the DNA is TGTGCCAGCGGGAGCGGGGATCGGGAGACCCAGTACTTC. Translating it yields CASGSGDRETQYF.

This clone came up a few times. This chain uses TRBV5-1 with TRBJ2-7; weak D call: TRBD1 (6 bases). CDR1 and CDR2 (germline): SGHRS, YFSETQ. The CDR3 contains 16 residues. The ends were cut back, 0 bases at V and 3 bases at J, with 16 bases in the middle. The CDR3 DNA reads as TGCGCCAGCAGCTTGGGGCAGGGGTCCATCCGCTACGAGCAGTACTTC. Its protein product is CASSLGQGSIRYEQYF. Variable domain in full (rest from reference TRBV5-1 and TRBJ2-7): KAGVTQTPRYLIKTRGQQVTLSCSPISGHRSVSWYQQTPGQGLQFLFEYFSETQRNKGNFPGRFSGRQFSNSRSEMNVSTLELGDSALYLCASSLGQGSIRYEQYFGPGTRLTVT.

The chain has TRBV7-9 and TRBJ1-2; TRBD1 is a possible D gene (6 bases). Germline lookup yields CDR1 SEHNR and CDR2 FQNEAQ (reference sequence). CDR3 length: 12 amino acids. Trimming pared 4 bases from V and 6 bases from J, leaving 9 bases between. The CDR3 reads CASSSQGNGYTF. Written as DNA, the CDR3 is TGTGCCAGCAGCTCACAGGGTAATGGCTACACCTTC.

In this sample, this clone turned up a few times. The chain combines TRBV18 with TRBJ1-2; 9 positions agree with TRBD1. Trimming cost V 4 bases and J 8 bases; bases outside gene matches: 8. Germline loops: CDR1 KGHSH, CDR2 LQKENI. The CDR3 has 14 residues. The CDR3 coding sequence is TGTGCCAGCTCACTAGGACAGGGGCGAGGGGGCTACACCTTC. It encodes CASSLGQGRGGYTF.

This clone has just one count. This sequence joins TRBV7-6 and TRBJ1-5; 10 bases line up with TRBD1. Per the germline V gene, CDR1 is SGHVS and CDR2 is FNYEAQ. The junction had 4 bases not matched to a gene; V was cut back by 5 bases and J by 6 bases. The CDR3 has 14 amino acids. The CDR3 loop reads CASSPGTGAQPQHF. Here the CDR3 DNA reads TGTGCCAGCAGCCCGGGGACAGGGGCTCAGCCCCAGCATTTT.

The rearrangement uses TRBV11-2 and TRBJ1-1; no definite D call. The CDR3 length is 13 residues. V was pared by 5 bases and J by 8 bases, with 15 bases between. The V gene's germline CDR1 is SGHAT and CDR2 FQNNGV. The CDR3 is CASSPTYFGEAFF. In nucleotides, the CDR3 is TGTGCCAGCAGCCCGACATACTTCGGCGAAGCTTTCTTT.

This clone was counted between two and nine times. The chain has TRBV7-9 and TRBJ2-3; D is uncertain. CDR1 SEHNR and CDR2 FQNEAQ come from the germline V gene (reference sequence). V was cut by 1 base and J by 0 bases, with 8 bases left in between. The CDR3 spans 15 residues. CDR3 nucleotides: TGTGCCAGCAGCTTAGACTGGTCTAGCACAGATACGCAGTATTTT. It yields the protein CASSLDWSSTDTQYF.